Listed here is a single TCR beta chain. This CDR3 has 16 residues. Trimming left V 0 bases short and J 0 bases short, with 11 bases between. Germline CDR1 reads MGHRA; CDR2 reads YSYEKL. The data originate from a study of blood T cell repertoires in COVID-19. Overall study context: Whether acute or convalescent, the COVID-19 samples came from the United States, Italy and Spain. Sources were T cells, B-cell-depleted T cells, or PBMCs; the material itself was cDNA or gDNA.

Authors' data handling: Amplifying reference gene primers gave estimates of nucleated cell counts. Repertoires were generated with immunoSEQ multiplex PCR, while TCRdb's copy carries only in-frame clones and drops some. V and J calls and clone size are copied from that table; D and trimming were computed from the DNA. In the table there are about 240,000 clones, around 83% of which are singletons. The receptor comes from a woman aged 18-29 years with acute or convalescent COVID-19. The V gene is TRBV4-1, the J gene TRBJ2-5, with D hard to call. Sequenced sample: peripheral blood. The CDR3 DNA reads as TGCGCCAGCAGCCAAGATGGGCACCAAAACCAAGAGACCCAGTACTTC. It yields the protein CASSQDGHQNQETQYF.